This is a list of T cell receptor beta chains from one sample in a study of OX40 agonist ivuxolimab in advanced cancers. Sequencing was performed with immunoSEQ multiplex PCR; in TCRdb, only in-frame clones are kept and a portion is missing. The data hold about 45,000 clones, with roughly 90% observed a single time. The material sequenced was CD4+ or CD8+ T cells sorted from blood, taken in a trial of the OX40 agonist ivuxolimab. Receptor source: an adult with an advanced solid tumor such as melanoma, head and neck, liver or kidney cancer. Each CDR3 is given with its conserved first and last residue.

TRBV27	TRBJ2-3	CASSQVKGDTQYF
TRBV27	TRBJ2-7	CASKWGTGTNEQYF
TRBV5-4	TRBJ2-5	CASSLVAGATETQYF
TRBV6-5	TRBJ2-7	CASTDTAAYEQYF
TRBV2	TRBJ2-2	CASSVAGVTGELFF
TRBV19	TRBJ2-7	CASSTATGYEQYF
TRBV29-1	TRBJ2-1	CSVQLAGGLYNEQFF
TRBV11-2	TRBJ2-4	CASSYDGTLAKNIQYF
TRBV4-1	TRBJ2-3	CASSQEGGLSTDTQYF
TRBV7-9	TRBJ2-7	CASSLEGRTDALWEQYF
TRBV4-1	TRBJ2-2	CASSPDRATGELFF
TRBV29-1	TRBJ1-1	CSAKTGFAEAFF
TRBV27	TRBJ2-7	CASSLSQPKTGVYEQYF
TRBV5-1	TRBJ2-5	CASSPSGQISTQYF
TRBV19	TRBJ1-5	CASSSVGFNQPQHF
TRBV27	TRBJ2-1	CASSSLAALNEQFF
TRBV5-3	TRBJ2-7	CARSFLTSGSYEQYF
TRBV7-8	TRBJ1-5	CATQRGAGGNQPQHF
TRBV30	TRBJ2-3	CAWSGTSGDTQYF
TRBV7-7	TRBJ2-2	CASSLRVRGQPGTGELFF
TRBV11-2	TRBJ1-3	CASSLDRRSGNTIYF
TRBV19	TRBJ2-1	CASSIGSGRYNEQFF
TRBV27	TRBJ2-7	CASSYSGGGSYEQYF
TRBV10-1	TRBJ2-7	CASSRGRSYEQYF
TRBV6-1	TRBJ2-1	CASSETGGSEQFF
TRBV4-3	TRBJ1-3	CASSQAPFPGAGNTIYF
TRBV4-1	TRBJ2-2	CASSQGGTSGELFF
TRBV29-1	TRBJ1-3	CSVIWTTDPKGNTIYF
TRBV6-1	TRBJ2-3	CASSEAARESTDTQYF
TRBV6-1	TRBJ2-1	CASSEVLNSYNEQFF
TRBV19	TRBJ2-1	CASSIGVTYNEQFF
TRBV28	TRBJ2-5	CASSLYSGSQETQYF
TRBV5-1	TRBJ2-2	CASGALYTGELFF
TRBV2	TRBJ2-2	CASLSGDGELFF
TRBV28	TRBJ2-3	CASSTGQGWDTQYF
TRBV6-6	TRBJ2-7	CASSYSIDTTVPEQYF
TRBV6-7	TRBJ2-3	CASSYRGPSTDTQYF
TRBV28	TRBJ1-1	CASSMGHPNTEAFF
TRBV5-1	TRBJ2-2	CASSLVTASTGELFF
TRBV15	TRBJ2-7	CATSREGQGANEQYF
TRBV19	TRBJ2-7	CATNSPFSYEQYF
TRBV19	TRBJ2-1	CASSYREPSYNEQFF
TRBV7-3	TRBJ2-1	CASSHGASYNEQFF
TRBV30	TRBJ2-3	CAWSEFAGYTTDTQYF
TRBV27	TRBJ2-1	CASSGIPTYGRVGEQFF
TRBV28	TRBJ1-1	CASSPQPGGTEAFF
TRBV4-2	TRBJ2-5	CASSQEGLAGETQYF
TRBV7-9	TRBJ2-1	CASSLILAGGGDEQFF
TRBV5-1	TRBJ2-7	CASSLAGLGLGEQYF
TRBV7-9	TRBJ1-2	CASSQVGDYGYTF
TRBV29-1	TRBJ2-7	CSATGDRSSYEQYF
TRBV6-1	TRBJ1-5	CASSREDPQPQHF
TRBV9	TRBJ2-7	CASSVGSTGDYEQYF
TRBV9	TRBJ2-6	CASSPFPVSGANVLTF